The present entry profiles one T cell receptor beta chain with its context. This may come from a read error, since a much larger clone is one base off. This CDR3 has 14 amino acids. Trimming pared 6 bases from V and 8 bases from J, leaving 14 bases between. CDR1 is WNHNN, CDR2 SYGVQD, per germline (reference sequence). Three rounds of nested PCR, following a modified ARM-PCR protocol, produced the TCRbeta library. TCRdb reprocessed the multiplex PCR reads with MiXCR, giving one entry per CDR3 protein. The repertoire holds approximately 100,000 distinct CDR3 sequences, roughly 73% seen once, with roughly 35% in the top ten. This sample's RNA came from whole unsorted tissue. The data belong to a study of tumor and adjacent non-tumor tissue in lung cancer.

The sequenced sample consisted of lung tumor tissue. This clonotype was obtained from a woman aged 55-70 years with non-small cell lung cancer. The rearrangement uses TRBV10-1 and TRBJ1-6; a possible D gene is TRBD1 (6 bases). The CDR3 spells CASRTGGIDSPLHF. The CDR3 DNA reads TGCGCCAGCAGAACCGGGGGCATTGATTCACCCCTCCACTTT.